Each of the 20 T cell receptor beta chains below was sequenced from the same sample in a study of CD8+ T cells in alopecia areata. This sample's treatment: oral pan-JAK inhibitor, 5-10 mg twice daily. As the sequencing template, cDNA was produced by extracting RNA and reverse transcribing it. Only in-frame clones appear in the TCRdb table, and some are missing; sequencing was by immunoSEQ multiplex PCR. The table lists about 200,000 clones, 55% to 75% of them singletons. Source: CD4+ T cells sorted from blood, taken at week 24, from a patient treated with tofacitinib. The receptors were sampled from a human donor with alopecia areata.

The chain carries TRBV10-3 and TRBJ2-5; 8 bases line up with TRBD2. J was trimmed by 0 bases and V by 10 bases; bases with no gene match: 4. The CDR3 runs to 13 residues. The germline V gene encodes CDR1 ENHRY and CDR2 SYGVKD. This CDR3 reads CANQRGYQETQYF. DNA for the CDR3: TGTGCCAACCAGCGGGGGTACCAAGAGACCCAGTACTTC.

This clone showed up just a few times. The V gene is TRBV20-1, the J gene TRBJ2-7; 8 bases match TRBD1. The CDR3 has 11 amino acids. V trimming: 1 base; J trimming: 11 bases; junction bases outside the gene matches: 4. Germline lookup yields CDR1 DFQATT and CDR2 SNEGSKA (reference sequence). CDR3 DNA sequence: TGCAGTGCTAGAGCCAGGACAGGGAAGTACTTC. This gives the protein CSARARTGKYF.

This clone was counted a few times. This specimen includes other DNA sequences encoding the same CDR3. V and J are TRBV30 and TRBJ2-1; D gene ambiguous. The CDR3 runs to 11 residues. Germline V gives CDR1 GTSNPN, CDR2 SVGIG (reference sequence). Deletions cut 3 bases from V and 4 bases from J, with 4 bases between. The CDR3 bases are TGTGCCTGGAGGGGGTACAATGAGCAGTTCTTC. Residues: CAWRGYNEQFF. The full variable domain, rest sourced from reference TRBV30 and TRBJ2-1, is SQTIHQWPATLVQPVGSPLSLECTVEGTSNPNLYWYRQAAGRGLQLLFYSVGIGQISSEVPQNLSASRPQDRQFILSSKKLLLSDSGFYLCAWRGYNEQFFGPGTRLTVL.

This clone was observed a handful of times. The chain is built from TRBV5-4 and TRBJ1-6; 8 positions agree with TRBD1. CDR3 length: 15 amino acids. The ends lost 4 bases at V and 7 bases at J; junction bases unmatched: 7. The germline V gene encodes CDR1 SGHNT and CDR2 YYREEE (reference sequence). The CDR3 bases are TGTGCCAGCAGCCTCTACAGGGGGGAGAATTCACCCCTCCACTTT. This codes for CASSLYRGENSPLHF.

This clone was seen a single time. This chain connects TRBV4-1 to TRBJ1-2; TRBD1 might be the D (6 bases). The V end was cut by 3 bases, the J end by 4 bases, with 15 bases between. Germline lookup yields CDR1 MGHRA and CDR2 YSYEKL. The CDR3 loop spans 15 amino acids. CDR3: CASSHPDRLTYGYTF. The CDR3 bases are TGCGCCAGCAGCCATCCAGACAGGTTGACCTATGGCTACACCTTC.

The chain recombines TRBV5-6 with TRBJ2-4; a weak D match, TRBD2 (5 bases). Trimming cost V 3 bases and J 2 bases, with 12 bases left between them. Germline V lookup: CDR1 SGHDT, CDR2 YYEEEE. The CDR3 contains 15 residues. Here the CDR3 reads CASSSYAGSKNIQYF. The DNA of the CDR3 is TGTGCCAGCAGCTCTTATGCGGGCTCCAAAAACATTCAGTACTTC.

In DNA form, the CDR3 reads TGCGCCAGCAGCGCTCGGGACCCACCTGGAAACACCATATATTTT. Its translation is CASSARDPPGNTIYF. The chain employs TRBV5-1 and TRBJ1-3; the D gene is possibly TRBD1 (5 bases). CDR1 SGHRS and CDR2 YFSETQ come from the germline V gene. V was pared by 4 bases and J by 2 bases, with 13 bases between. The CDR3 spans 15 residues.

The chain links TRBV4-1 to TRBJ2-7, with 13 bases fitting TRBD2. CDR1 MGHRA and CDR2 YSYEKL come from the germline V gene. CDR3 length equals 18 residues. V dropped 0 bases and J dropped 0; count of bases not matched to a gene: 5. CDR3 coding DNA: TGCGCCAGCAGCCAAGAGGGGACTAGCGGGACCCTCTCCTACGAGCAGTACTTC. Protein product: CASSQEGTSGTLSYEQYF.

This clone was seen a handful of times. This chain uses TRBV2 with TRBJ1-2, with D tentatively TRBD1 (6 bases). Trimming pared 6 bases from V and 5 bases from J, leaving 13 bases between. This CDR3 contains 13 residues. CDR1 and CDR2 from the germline V gene are SNHLY and FYNNEI. CDR3 amino acids: CASRAGRGYGYTF. CDR3 nucleotide sequence: TGTGCCAGCAGGGCCGGCAGGGGATATGGCTACACCTTC.

The chain couples TRBV9 to TRBJ2-3, with D unresolved. This CDR3 has 14 amino acids. V was cut by 1 base and J by 5 bases, with 11 bases left in between. Looked up from germline, CDR1 is SGDLS and CDR2 is YYNGEE. CDR3 coding DNA: TGTGCCAGCAGCGTACACAACTCCGAAGATACGCAGTATTTT. Residues: CASSVHNSEDTQYF.

This clone turned up a few times. This chain connects TRBV13 to TRBJ1-4, with D possibly matching TRBD1 (5 bases). V lost 2 bases and J 10 bases, leaving 14 bases between the germline ends. Germline CDR1 PRHDT, CDR2 FYEKMQ (reference sequence). This CDR3 is 14 amino acids long. CDR3 in DNA: TGTGCCAGCAGCTTACGGGCCAGGGAGGCAAAACTGTTTTTT. This translates into CASSLRAREAKLFF.

The V gene is TRBV5-1, the J gene TRBJ2-7, with 11 bases aligning to TRBD2. V shed 3 bases and J 6 bases; nucleotides not matched to a gene: 11. CDR3 length equals 16 residues. Germline V gives CDR1 SGHRS, CDR2 YFSETQ. CDR3 sequence: CASSWGLAAATSEQYF. The CDR3 nucleotides are TGCGCCAGCAGCTGGGGACTAGCGGCCGCTACCTCCGAGCAGTACTTC.

The rearrangement joins TRBV7-2 to TRBJ1-5, with D hard to call. V lost 2 bases and J lost 4, with 6 bases in between. CDR1 is SGHTA and CDR2 is FQGNSA in the germline V gene. CDR3 size: 13 residues. DNA of the CDR3: TGTGCCAGCAGCTTAACCCTTAATCAGCCCCAGCATTTT. Its protein is CASSLTLNQPQHF.

This chain uses TRBV5-1 with TRBJ2-2; TRBD2 agrees at 12 bases. In germline, CDR1 is SGHRS, CDR2 YFSETQ. J lost 1 base, V lost 5 bases, and 6 bases had no gene match. This CDR3 region has 17 residues. The CDR3 DNA is TGCGCCAGCAGGACTGGGACTAGCGGGCAGAACACCGGGGAGCTGTTTTTT. Its protein is CASRTGTSGQNTGELFF.

In DNA, the CDR3 is TGTGCCAGCAGCTTAACATCGGAGCAGGCAGATACGCAGTATTTT. It specifies CASSLTSEQADTQYF. This chain links TRBV7-3 with TRBJ2-3, with D hard to call. Germline loops: CDR1 SGHTA, CDR2 FQGTGA. Between the trimmed V and J ends, which lost 0 bases and 4 bases, there was a span of 11 bases. This CDR3 spans 15 amino acids.

The table lists this clone with a few counts. The chain carries TRBV2 and TRBJ2-5, with D perhaps TRBD2 (6 bases). This CDR3 contains 14 residues. The germline CDR1 and CDR2 sequences are SNHLY and FYNNEI. V was cut by 6 bases and J by 4 bases, with 15 bases left in between. The CDR3 protein is CASRALGSGETQYF. The CDR3 region has the DNA TGTGCCAGCAGAGCGTTGGGTAGCGGAGAGACCCAGTACTTC.

This clone has just a few counts. The genes are TRBV16 and TRBJ1-1; the match to TRBD1 covers 7 bases. In germline, CDR1 is KGHSY, CDR2 FQNENV. Trimming took 1 base from V and 5 from J; bases not matched to a gene: 4. The CDR3 is 14 amino acids. CDR3 nucleotide sequence: TGTGCCAGCAGCCAATTTGTGGGACAGACTGAAGCTTTCTTT. Its protein is CASSQFVGQTEAFF.

Only a few counts were recorded for this clone. This chain joins TRBV21-1 and TRBJ2-7; the DNA was not compared with TRBD1, the D call given in the table. TRBV21-1 is described as a pseudogene. The CDR3 spans 16 residues. CDR3: CASSPSGTGGPYEQYF. The CDR3 DNA is TGTGCCAGCAGTCCGTCCGGGACAGGGGGTCCCTACGAGCAGTACTTC.

CDR3 amino acids: CAWRDSLNQPQHF. The DNA for the CDR3 is TGTGCCTGGAGGGACAGCCTCAATCAGCCCCAGCATTTT. V gene TRBV30 combines with J gene TRBJ1-5; possibly TRBD1 for D (6 bases). The germline V gene has CDR1 GTSNPN and CDR2 SVGIG (reference sequence). The CDR3 covers 13 residues. Deletions cut 3 bases from V and 3 bases from J, with 9 bases between.

The chain carries TRBV11-1 and TRBJ2-1; D is possibly TRBD2 (6 bases). Germline V gene lookup returns CDR1 SGHAT and CDR2 FQDESV (reference sequence). The ends were cut back, 5 bases at V and 3 bases at J, with 14 bases in the middle. This CDR3 spans 15 amino acids. CDR3 sequence (DNA): TGTGCCAGCAGCCCGGGACGGCGGGACTACAATGAGCAGTTCTTC. It specifies CASSPGRRDYNEQFF.